Listed below are T cell receptor beta chains from one sample, sequenced in a study of blood T cell repertoires in COVID-19. Sequencing was performed with immunoSEQ multiplex PCR; in TCRdb, only in-frame clones are kept and a portion is missing. The sample includes 90,000 to 120,000 clones, around 89% of them seen just once. Specimen: peripheral blood. The origin of the receptors is a man aged 35-49 years with active or convalescent COVID-19. Each CDR3 is given with its conserved first and last residue. A D gene is named only where the DNA matches it firmly. The listing skips clone size in some rows; elsewhere it reads once, few, many or a size class.

d_gene	v_gene	abundance	j_gene	CDR3nt	CDR3aa
TRBD2	TRBV2	-	TRBJ2-1	TGTGCCAGCAGTGGGACGGCTAGCGGATACAATGAGCAGTTCTTC	CASSGTASGYNEQFF
TRBD1	TRBV7-2	-	TRBJ2-1	TGTGCCAGCAGTACCGGACAGGCAGCCTACAATGAGCAGTTCTTC	CASSTGQAAYNEQFF
TRBD1	TRBV5-1	-	TRBJ1-2	TGCGCCAGCAGTTATCGTGGACAGGGGAGAGAAGGCTACACCTTC	CASSYRGQGREGYTF
-	TRBV5-5	-	TRBJ1-4	TGTGCCAGCAGCTCCACAGGGCTTGAAAACGAAAAACTGTTTTTT	CASSSTGLENEKLFF
TRBD1	TRBV2	-	TRBJ2-3	TGTGCCAGCACCCCCAGGACAGGGGGCTTGGATACGCAGTATTTT	CASTPRTGGLDTQYF
-	TRBV28	once	TRBJ1-2	TGTGCCAGCAGCCAACAGTTCTATGGCTACACCTTC	CASSQQFYGYTF
TRBD2	TRBV5-1	few	TRBJ2-1	TGCGCCAGCAGCGGAGGAACGGGAGGCCCATACAATGAGCAGTTCTTC	CASSGGTGGPYNEQFF
-	TRBV7-2	-	TRBJ2-3	TGTGCCAGCAGCTTCCTTAGCGGAGGGCTCGGAGATACGCAGTATTTT	CASSFLSGGLGDTQYF
TRBD1	TRBV28	-	TRBJ1-2	TGTGCCAGCAGTTCCACGGGGACAGGCGGCAGATATGGCTACACCTTC	CASSSTGTGGRYGYTF
-	TRBV6-2/TRBV6-3	once	TRBJ1-3	TGTGCCAGCAGTTACTCCGGCGCTGCGGTTGCAAACACCATATATTTT	CASSYSGAAVANTIYF
-	TRBV20-1	-	TRBJ1-2	TGCAGTGCTAGTTCCGGTTTTCGAGCGAACTATGGCTACACCTTC	CSASSGFRANYGYTF
-	TRBV9	-	TRBJ2-7	TGTGCCAGCAGCGTAGGTGACCTAGTGGGGCCCTACGAGCAGTACTTC	CASSVGDLVGPYEQYF
TRBD1	TRBV27	once	TRBJ1-1	TGTGCCAGCAGTAGACAGGGAATTGGAATGAACACTGAAGCTTTCTTT	CASSRQGIGMNTEAFF
-	TRBV7-3	-	TRBJ2-3	TGTGCCAGCAGCTCCTCTGGCGGGAGCACAGATACGCAGTATTTT	CASSSSGGSTDTQYF
-	TRBV1	once	TRBJ1-4	TGCACCACCCAGCCGGAGAGACAGGGGGTTCGTGTACTAAATGAAAAACTGTTTTTT	CTTQPERQGVRVLNEKLFF
-	TRBV9	-	TRBJ2-2	TGTGCCAGCAGCGTAGGGTTACTAGGCACCGGGGAGCTGTTTTTT	CASSVGLLGTGELFF
-	TRBV10-1	-	TRBJ2-7	TGCGCCAGCAGTGTTTCGAGCCGAAGCTCCTACGAGCAGTACTTC	CASSVSSRSSYEQYF
-	TRBV7-9	-	TRBJ1-2	TGTGCCAGCAGCTTAGTCGGACAGAGGTTCCTACTTAACTATGGCTACACCTTC	CASSLVGQRFLLNYGYTF
-	TRBV28	-	TRBJ1-2	TGTGCCAGCAGTCCTGGAGGAATTTGGGGCTATGGCTACACCTTC	CASSPGGIWGYGYTF
TRBD2	TRBV14	few	TRBJ2-3	TGTGCCAGCAGCTTTAATCGGTCTAGCGGGAGAGGAGATACGCAGTATTTT	CASSFNRSSGRGDTQYF
-	TRBV28	-	TRBJ1-5	TGTGCCAGCAGTCGACAGAGACTCAATCAGCCCCAGCATTTT	CASSRQRLNQPQHF
-	TRBV7-8	-	TRBJ2-1	TGTGCCAGCAGTGGGTTTCGGGAGCGCTCCTACAATGAGCAGTTCTTC	CASSGFRERSYNEQFF